The TCR beta chain described here comes from a study of breast tumors, draining lymph nodes, adjacent tissues (dated by TCRdb to the mid-2010s). A note on the overall study: TCR beta repertoires were compared across tumor, adjacent nontumor tissue and axillary lymph nodes obtained from breast cancer patients. In human breast cancer, the study set out to evaluate how tumor, surrounding tissue and draining lymph node repertoires relate to one another and whether T cells may move between these sites.

On this clonotype: Its antigen remains unidentified. The input lacks base qualities; no much larger clone sits a single base away.

The sample was run on an Illumina HiSeq 2000. Multiplex PCR amplification was used to build the TCR beta chain libraries. The amplified TCR beta chain products were analyzed by high-throughput sequencing. TCRdb took the public reads, trimmed them with fastp at Q25, ran MiXCR for clone calling and kept in-frame beta chains. Rows merge per CDR3 protein into single entries with the most common DNA and genes. Present in this sample are 150,000 to 200,000 distinct CDR3 sequences, around a third of which were seen just once. The ten most abundant clones make up 4% to 5.5% of the sample. CDR1 and CDR2 are read off the germline V gene (reference sequence) as MNHNY and SVGAGI. The CDR3 covers 17 residues, taking in both the cysteine and the phenylalanine. The retained sequence is limited to the CDR3, 51 bases, with the frame set at the first base. The junction shows trimming of 6 bases on V and 1 base on J, and the gene matches do not reach 7 bases of it.

Findings and caveats that apply to the study as a whole: Tumor and nontumor tissue repertoires were found to be significantly more similar in luminal-like than in basal-like breast cancer. The data were considered consistent with the idea that most tumor T cells come from the lymph node and then expand in tumor tissue. The conclusion that tumor T cells originate in lymph nodes was presented as consistent with a hypothesis rather than as directly demonstrated. Tumors showed preferential V and J gene usage, and their T-cell repertoire diversity fell below that of lymph nodes yet above that of nontumor tissue.

Lymph node samples were obtained from the axillary draining lymph nodes of breast cancer patients. Recombination joined TRBV6-6 with TRBJ2-5, with 14 bases matching TRBD2. The TCR sequence derives from a female donor with breast cancer. Some clones in this sample may be carry-over from other donors' samples. Specimen: axillary lymph node tissue. The DNA is TGTGCCAGCAGGCAACCCGGACTAGCGGGAGGCCAAGAGACCCAGTACTTC. Its amino acids are CASRQPGLAGGQETQYF.